These 31 T cell receptor beta chains were sequenced from one sample in a study of T cell clonality in common variable immunodeficiency. Findings and limits, study-wide: Fewer deletions and N-nucleotide insertions were reportedly seen in common variable immunodeficiency TCR beta sequences.

For these receptors, no antigen is known. Some clones are missing from TCRdb's copy, which holds only in-frame ones; the method was immunoSEQ multiplex PCR. The data show 30,000 to 40,000 clones, with none appearing a single time. The sequenced sample was peripheral blood mononuclear cells. The source of these receptors is a human donor with common variable immunodeficiency.

Of note for this clone: Read coverage stops 3 residues before the CDR3 terminus; the germline J gene supplies the remainder. The rearrangement links TRBV5-1 to TRBJ1-1, with D unresolved. The germline V gene has CDR1 SGHRS and CDR2 YFSETQ. This CDR3 region has 15 residues. V lost 1 base and J 4 bases, leaving 14 bases between the germline ends. This CDR3 reads CASSLNPDWLTEAFF. The CDR3 DNA, read in part, is TGCGCCAGCAGCTTGAACCCTGACTGGCTCACTGAA.

This clone was seen repeatedly, ten times or more. Read data end 3 residues before the CDR3 end; the end is taken from the germline J gene. The V and J genes are TRBV28 and TRBJ2-7; 10 bases are a match to TRBD2. This CDR3 has 16 residues. V shed 5 bases and J 0 bases; nucleotides not matched to a gene: 7. Germline V gene sequence: CDR1 MDHEN, CDR2 SYDVKM. The sequenced part of the CDR3 DNA is TGTGCCAGCAGTAGCCCGGGACTAGCGAACTCCTACGAG. Its protein is CASSSPGLANSYE. The complete CDR3 reads CASSSPGLANSYEQYF.

This clone was picked up many times. The CDR3 goes on 3 residues after the read ends, and that part is filled in from the germline J gene. The chain recombines TRBV23-1 with TRBJ2-1; 7 positions match TRBD2. TRBV23-1 is an ORF, and what it does is uncertain. The CDR3 covers 15 residues. With 8 bases clipped from V and 9 bases from J, the junction kept 16 bases outside the gene matches. The CDR3 DNA, read in part, is TGCGCCAGCTTCTGGGGGGGAATCACGGCGCGTGAG. Translated: CASFWGGITARE. The full CDR3 sequence reads CASFWGGITAREQFF.

This clone was observed a handful of times. The DNA ends 3 residues before the CDR3 does, and the rest of the CDR3 is filled in from the germline J gene. The chain uses TRBV7-2 and TRBJ1-5; D is uncertain. This CDR3 contains 14 residues. The germline gives CDR1 SGHTA, CDR2 FQGNSA. V was pared by 4 bases and J by 2 bases, with 9 bases between. CDR3 sequence reads: CASSSLSGNQPQHF. Partial CDR3 DNA: TGTGCCAGCAGCTCCTTATCTGGCAATCAGCCC.

This clone turned up a few times. The read terminates 3 residues ahead of where the CDR3 ends, so the germline J gene completes it. The rearrangement joins TRBV7-2 to TRBJ2-1, with TRBD2 matching 8 bases. Germline loops: CDR1 SGHTA, CDR2 FQGNSA. V lost 11 bases, J lost 5 bases, and 14 bases stayed unmatched. The CDR3 sequence is 15 residues long. CDR3 protein: CAGRGETSVNNEQFF. CDR3 bases read: TGTGCCGGGAGGGGGGAGACTAGCGTTAACAATGAG.

The CDR3 loop is CASSEEGYGYTF. Partial CDR3 DNA: TGTGCCAGCAGTGAAGAGGGGTATGGC. The V gene is TRBV2, the J gene TRBJ1-2; D possibly corresponds to TRBD1 (5 bases). Coverage ceases 3 residues before the CDR3 finishes, and the germline J gene fills in the end. V was clipped by 1 base and J by 5 bases, with 5 bases between them. The germline V gene encodes CDR1 SNHLY and CDR2 FYNNEI. The CDR3 spans 12 residues.

A few counts support this clone. The read ends 3 residues shy of where the CDR3 ends; the end is completed using the germline J gene. The genes are TRBV18 and TRBJ1-4; a weak D match, TRBD1 (6 bases). The CDR3 is 16 amino acids. Germline assignment: CDR1 KGHSH and CDR2 LQKENI. Trimming took 2 bases from V and 7 from J, leaving 17 bases between them. CDR3 in amino acids: CASSPSQQGGTEKLFF. The CDR3 DNA, read in part, is TGTGCCAGCTCACCAAGTCAACAGGGAGGGACTGAAAAA.

This clone was picked up many times. The read comes to an end 3 residues before the CDR3 does, leaving the germline J gene to fill in the end. The rearrangement links TRBV7-3 to TRBJ2-7; tentative D call: TRBD2 (6 bases). V lost 2 bases and J 6 bases, leaving 14 bases between the germline ends. The germline CDR1 and CDR2 sequences are SGHTA and FQGTGA. CDR3 size: 14 residues. The part of the CDR3 DNA that was read is TGTGCCAGCAGCTTATCTCATGTCGGGGGCGAG. Residues: CASSLSHVGGE. Given in full, the CDR3 is CASSLSHVGGEQYF.

Points on this clone: Coverage ceases 3 residues before the CDR3 finishes, and the germline J gene fills in the end. The chain combines TRBV6-1 with TRBJ2-7; 7 bases line up with TRBD2. The trim removed 0 bases at V and 5 bases at J, leaving 4 bases unmatched. The CDR3 runs to 14 residues. CDR1 is MNHNS and CDR2 is SASEGT in the germline V gene. Here the CDR3 reads CASSEAWGGDEQYF. CDR3 DNA (partial): TGTGCCAGCAGTGAAGCGTGGGGGGGGGACGAG.

This clone was seen a handful of times. Read coverage stops 3 residues before the CDR3 terminus; the germline J gene supplies the remainder. The chain links TRBV30 to TRBJ1-2; D gene unclear. Germline CDR1 is GTSNPN and CDR2 is SVGIG (reference sequence). Trimming left V 0 bases short and J 7 bases short, with 12 bases between. The CDR3 contains 13 residues. Incomplete CDR3 DNA: TGTGCCTGGAGTGTTGGGCCCAAGGGTGGC. The encoded protein is CAWSVGPKGG. In full, the CDR3 is CAWSVGPKGGYTF.

This clone has a handful of counts. CDR3 DNA (partial): TGTGCCAGCAGCTCCCCCTCCCCAGGGGCTGAA. Protein product: CASSSPSPGAE. The entire CDR3 is CASSSPSPGAEAFF. This chain connects TRBV7-9 to TRBJ1-1; tentatively, D is TRBD1 (6 bases). The read is 3 residues too short to cover the CDR3 end, so that end is filled in from the germline J gene. CDR1 and CDR2 from the germline V gene are SEHNR and FQNEAQ (reference sequence). The CDR3 covers 14 residues. V lost 4 bases, J lost 6 bases, and 15 bases lay in between.

This clone was found many times. The sequenced fragment ends 3 residues before the CDR3 boundary, so the rest is inferred from the germline J gene. The rearrangement links TRBV30 to TRBJ1-6, with D maybe TRBD1 (5 bases). Looked up from germline, CDR1 is GTSNPN and CDR2 is SVGIG (reference sequence). The CDR3 consists of 16 residues. Trimming left V 2 bases short and J 10 bases short, with 21 bases between. CDR3 DNA (partial): TGTGCCTGGAGTTCCCACCCTCAGGGTGGTTACTCACCC. This gives the protein CAWSSHPQGGYSP. The whole CDR3 reads CAWSSHPQGGYSPLHF.

This clone was detected only a few times. The read halts 3 residues ahead of the CDR3 end, with the missing end drawn from the germline J gene. V and J are TRBV6-4 and TRBJ1-1, with TRBD1 as a possible D gene (5 bases). V lost 6 bases to trimming and J lost 0 bases, with 14 bases between them. The germline V gene has CDR1 MRHNA and CDR2 SNTAGT. There are 15 residues in the CDR3. This chain's CDR3 is CASSTDGTLNTEAFF. CDR3 bases read: TGTGCCAGCAGCACGGACGGGACTCTGAACACTGAA.

This clone has at least ten counts. The read ends 3 residues early relative to the CDR3; the germline J gene fills the gap. This chain joins TRBV28 and TRBJ1-1; the D is unclear. V lost 3 bases and J lost 5, with 10 bases in between. Germline lookup yields CDR1 MDHEN and CDR2 SYDVKM. There are 13 residues in the CDR3. The CDR3 bases that were read are TGTGCCAGCAGTTTTGATGGGCGAACTGAA. It codes for CASSFDGRTE. Given in full, the CDR3 is CASSFDGRTEAFF.

This clone was recorded at least ten times. The missing CDR3 end, 3 residues past where the read stops, is filled in from the germline J gene. This sequence joins TRBV5-1 and TRBJ1-3; TRBD1 matches at 7 bases. J gave up 1 base and V 3 bases, and 4 bases lay outside the gene matches. This CDR3 region has 15 residues. Germline CDR1 and CDR2: SGHRS and YFSETQ. The sequenced CDR3 bases are TGCGCCAGCAGCTCCGGGACAGTTTCTGGAAACACC. This sequence encodes CASSSGTVSGNT. The complete CDR3 reads CASSSGTVSGNTIYF.

As for this clone: The CDR3 end is not reached by the read, which stops 3 residues before it; the germline J gene fills it in. The V call is TRBV6-1, the J call TRBJ2-6; D is unresolved. In germline, CDR1 is MNHNS, CDR2 SASEGT. CDR3 size: 14 residues. Trimming removed 4 bases at V and 2 bases at J, with 6 bases between. The sequenced part of the CDR3 DNA is TGTGCCAGCAGTGTAGTCGCTGGGGCCAACGTC. Translating gives CASSVVAGANV. The CDR3, in full, reads CASSVVAGANVLTF.

Details on this clone: With the read ending 3 residues before the CDR3 end, the germline J gene is used to fill in that end. This rearrangement joins TRBV5-1 to TRBJ2-5, with 14 nucleotides matching TRBD2. CDR3 size: 15 residues. The germline V gene has CDR1 SGHRS and CDR2 YFSETQ. V was pared by 5 bases and J by 3 bases, with 3 bases of the junction left unmatched. CDR3 region: CASSPGLAGEETQYF. CDR3 bases read: TGCGCCAGCAGTCCGGGACTAGCGGGAGAAGAGACC. Supplemented by reference TRBV5-1 and TRBJ2-5, the full variable domain reads KAGVTQTPRYLIKTRGQQVTLSCSPISGHRSVSWYQQTPGQGLQFLFEYFSETQRNKGNFPGRFSGRQFSNSRSEMNVSTLELGDSALYLCASSPGLAGEETQYFGPGTRLLVL.

A note on this clone: The sequenced fragment ends 3 residues before the CDR3 boundary, so the rest is inferred from the germline J gene. The chain carries TRBV19 and TRBJ2-6, with 9 bases fitting TRBD1. Looked up from germline, CDR1 is LNHDA and CDR2 is SQIVND (reference sequence). V was clipped by 5 bases and J by 0 bases; unmatched bases: 8. This CDR3 has 18 residues. The CDR3 reads CASSPDRGIGSGANVLTF. CDR3 DNA, as far as it was read: TGTGCCAGTAGTCCTGACAGGGGGATTGGCTCTGGGGCCAACGTC.

This clone was counted ten times or more. The CDR3 goes on 3 residues after the read ends, and that part is filled in from the germline J gene. This chain links TRBV18 with TRBJ1-2; TRBD1 matches 7 bases. The germline gives CDR1 KGHSH, CDR2 LQKENI. Unmatched junction bases numbered 3, after V lost 2 bases and J lost 6 bases. The CDR3 is 13 amino acids. The part of the CDR3 DNA that was read is TGTGCCAGCTCACCAAACAGGGGAGATGGC. Its translation is CASSPNRGDG. In full, the CDR3 is CASSPNRGDGYTF.

At least ten counts were recorded for this clone. Read sequence stops 3 residues before the CDR3 end, and the germline J gene provides the missing end. This chain connects TRBV5-4 to TRBJ2-1, with D possibly being TRBD1 (6 bases). Per the germline V gene, CDR1 is SGHNT and CDR2 is YYREEE (reference sequence). V was pared by 4 bases and J by 5 bases, with 10 bases between. The CDR3 extends over 13 amino acids. Incomplete CDR3 DNA: TGTGCCAGCAGCCACGGACAGAACAATGAG. The encoded protein is CASSHGQNNE. The entire CDR3 sequence reads CASSHGQNNEQFF.

The sample holds a few counts of this clone. With the read ending 3 residues before the CDR3 end, the germline J gene is used to fill in that end. This sequence joins TRBV7-9 and TRBJ1-4; D is perhaps TRBD1 (5 bases). The germline V and J ends were trimmed by 4 bases and 8 bases, with 14 bases remaining between them. The CDR3 runs to 14 residues. Germline loops: CDR1 SEHNR, CDR2 FQNEAQ (reference sequence). Partial CDR3 DNA: TGTGCCAGCAGCTGGGGGGAAGTAGGGGAAAAA. Translation: CASSWGEVGEK. The whole CDR3 protein is CASSWGEVGEKLFF.

This clone was seen a few times. CDR3 sequence: CASSQLKGAATNEKLFF. The CDR3 DNA, read in part, is TGTGCCAGCAGCCAGTTGAAGGGGGCTGCAACTAATGAAAAA. The chain recombines TRBV16 with TRBJ1-4, with TRBD1 matching 7 bases. The read falls 3 residues short of the CDR3 end, and the missing part is taken from the germline J gene. CDR1 is KGHSY and CDR2 is FQNENV in the germline V gene. The junction had 7 bases not matched to a gene; V was cut back by 3 bases and J by 0 bases. The CDR3 has 17 residues.

This clone was counted a few times. The read terminates 3 residues ahead of where the CDR3 ends, so the germline J gene completes it. This sequence joins TRBV30 and TRBJ2-1; 7 bases are a match to TRBD2. CDR1 and CDR2 from the germline V gene are GTSNPN and SVGIG (reference sequence). The V segment lost 4 bases and the J segment 7 bases; nucleotides outside the gene matches: 7. CDR3 length: 13 residues. CDR3 bases read: TGTGCCTGGACTTCCGGGACTACTAATGAG. This sequence encodes CAWTSGTTNE. The entire CDR3 is CAWTSGTTNEQFF.

Concerning this clone: The CDR3 goes on 3 residues after the read ends, and that part is filled in from the germline J gene. The V call is TRBV10-3, the J call TRBJ2-1, with TRBD2 as a possible D gene (6 bases). CDR3 length: 15 amino acids. From germline, CDR1 is ENHRY and CDR2 SYGVKD. Trimming cost V 9 bases and J 0 bases, with 15 bases left between them. The sequenced CDR3 bases are TGTGCCATGAGCGGGCGGACCCTCTCCTACAATGAG. Protein sequence: CAMSGRTLSYNE. Given in full, the CDR3 is CAMSGRTLSYNEQFF.

As regards this clone: The CDR3 extends 3 residues past the end of the read, so its final part is completed from the germline J gene. V and J are TRBV19 and TRBJ1-1; a possible D gene is TRBD1 (5 bases). This CDR3 contains 14 residues. V was clipped by 5 bases and J by 1 base, with 11 bases between them. Germline V gene data show CDR1 as LNHDA and CDR2 as SQIVND (reference sequence). This CDR3 is CASSPRGGNTEAFF. The part of the CDR3 DNA that was read is TGTGCCAGTAGTCCCCGGGGGGGGAACACTGAA.

This clone was observed a few times. The read halts 3 residues ahead of the CDR3 end, with the missing end drawn from the germline J gene. The V gene is TRBV19, the J gene TRBJ2-5, with 11 bases matching TRBD1. The V gene's germline CDR1 is LNHDA and CDR2 SQIVND (reference sequence). Trimming took 3 bases from V and 5 from J; bases not matched to a gene: 5. CDR3 size: 15 residues. The DNA read from the CDR3 is TGTGCCAGTAGTATTAGGGACAGGGGGGGTGAGACC. Its translation: CASSIRDRGGET. The CDR3 in its entirety is CASSIRDRGGETQYF.

In regard to this clone: Read data end 3 residues before the CDR3 end; the end is taken from the germline J gene. This chain connects TRBV6-1 to TRBJ1-2, with D possibly TRBD1 on 6 matching bases. V was cut by 1 base and J by 0 bases, with 9 bases left in between. The CDR3 is 15 residues long. Germline CDR1 reads MNHNS; CDR2 reads SASEGT. CDR3 residues: CASSEGWGPNYGYTF. The CDR3 bases that were read are TGTGCCAGCAGTGAAGGTTGGGGGCCTAACTATGGC.

The sample holds many counts of this clone. The observed sequence ends 3 residues before the CDR3 terminus, with the missing tail filled in from the germline J gene. V is TRBV7-7 and J is TRBJ2-2, with TRBD1 matching over 7 bases. This CDR3 has 16 residues. Germline loops: CDR1 SSHAT, CDR2 FNYEAQ (reference sequence). J was trimmed by 5 bases and V by 5 bases; bases with no gene match: 11. The sequenced CDR3 bases are TGTGCCAGCAGCCCAAGGCCGGGACAGCGTACCGGGGAG. Its translation: CASSPRPGQRTGE. The entire CDR3 protein is CASSPRPGQRTGELFF.

Comment on this clone: With the read ending 3 residues before the CDR3 end, the germline J gene is used to fill in that end. This chain connects TRBV6-1 to TRBJ2-7; D not certain. Per germline, CDR1 MNHNS and CDR2 SASEGT. The CDR3 sequence is 14 residues long. V was cut by 4 bases and J by 4 bases, with 14 bases left in between. CDR3 region: CASSARSGRYEQYF. The sequenced part of the CDR3 DNA is TGTGCCAGCAGTGCGAGGAGTGGGCGTTACGAG.

This clone appeared many times. The sequence runs out 3 residues before the end of the CDR3; the remainder is reconstructed from the germline J gene. The gene calls are TRBV14 and TRBJ1-4, with 9 bases lining up with TRBD1. With V trimmed by 3 bases and J by 0 bases, 8 bases remained unmatched. Germline CDR1 reads SGHDN; CDR2 reads FVKESK. This CDR3 has 18 amino acids. CDR3 region: CASSHNAYRGPTNEKLFF. Incomplete CDR3 DNA: TGTGCCAGCAGCCACAACGCTTACAGGGGGCCAACTAATGAAAAA.

A word on this clone: The missing CDR3 end, 3 residues past where the read stops, is filled in from the germline J gene. V is TRBV20-1 and J is TRBJ2-3; maybe TRBD2 (5 bases). V dropped 1 base and J dropped 0 bases, with 14 bases sitting between them. This CDR3 spans 16 amino acids. Germline V gene sequence: CDR1 DFQATT, CDR2 SNEGSKA (reference sequence). The covered CDR3 bases are TGCAGTGCTAGAGGCCCCGGAGGCGGGAGCACAGATACG. It yields the protein CSARGPGGGSTDT. The CDR3 as a whole reads CSARGPGGGSTDTQYF.